A selection of T cell receptor beta chains follows, all from one sample in a study of identical twins. TCRdb itself ran the 5' RACE reads through MiXCR, one entry per CDR3 protein. The data contain 650,000 to 750,000 distinct CDR3 sequences, 21% of them singletons. A further study also used this sample, focusing on T cells expressing NK-cell markers.

The sequenced material came from PBMCs. These receptors were taken from a woman aged 18-29 years in good health. Each CDR3 is given with its conserved first and last residue. Fields, in order: J gene, clone size, V gene, D gene, CDR3 protein, CDR3 DNA. D genes are given only for firm matches. Size is omitted from some rows. Given values are once, few, many or a class for expanded clones.

J gene: TRBJ2-7
clone size: NA
V gene: TRBV7-9
D gene: TRBD2
CDR3 protein: CASSLGIAGVPYEQYF
CDR3 DNA: TGTGCCAGCAGCCTAGGTATAGCGGGAGTCCCCTACGAGCAGTACTTC

J gene: TRBJ2-5
clone size: many
V gene: TRBV25-1
D gene: NA
CDR3 protein: CASSESGWRETQYF
CDR3 DNA: TGTGCCAGCAGTGAATCGGGCTGGCGAGAGACCCAGTACTTC

J gene: TRBJ2-1
clone size: many
V gene: TRBV20-1
D gene: NA
CDR3 protein: CSAKVSSYNEQFF
CDR3 DNA: TGCAGTGCTAAGGTTAGCTCCTACAATGAGCAGTTCTTC

J gene: TRBJ1-2
clone size: many
V gene: TRBV12-3/TRBV12-4
D gene: NA
CDR3 protein: CASSLGRGDYGYTF
CDR3 DNA: TGTGCCAGCAGTTTAGGCAGGGGTGACTATGGCTACACCTTC

J gene: TRBJ2-6
clone size: NA
V gene: TRBV5-6
D gene: NA
CDR3 protein: CASSAGWGANVLTF
CDR3 DNA: TGTGCCAGCAGCGCAGGGTGGGGAGCCAACGTCCTGACTTTC

J gene: TRBJ2-3
clone size: many
V gene: TRBV20-1
D gene: NA
CDR3 protein: CSASATDTQYF
CDR3 DNA: TGCAGTGCTAGCGCGACCGATACGCAGTATTTT

J gene: TRBJ2-2
clone size: NA
V gene: TRBV7-9
D gene: TRBD2
CDR3 protein: CASSSLAGLNTGELFF
CDR3 DNA: TGTGCCAGCAGCTCCTTAGCGGGGCTGAACACCGGGGAGCTGTTTTTT

J gene: TRBJ2-3
clone size: NA
V gene: TRBV14
D gene: NA
CDR3 protein: CASSQVQASTDTQYF
CDR3 DNA: TGTGCCAGCAGCCAAGTGCAGGCTAGCACAGATACGCAGTATTTT

J gene: TRBJ2-1
clone size: NA
V gene: TRBV27
D gene: NA
CDR3 protein: CASSLQGEVF
CDR3 DNA: TGTGCCAGCAGTTTGCAGGGAGAAGTCTTC

J gene: TRBJ2-7
clone size: few
V gene: TRBV20-1
D gene: TRBD2
CDR3 protein: CSAGPSGRPYEQYF
CDR3 DNA: TGCAGTGCTGGTCCGAGCGGGAGGCCCTACGAGCAGTACTTC

J gene: TRBJ1-5
clone size: NA
V gene: TRBV20-1
D gene: NA
CDR3 protein: CSARERATDDQPQHF
CDR3 DNA: TGCAGTGCTAGAGAGCGGGCAACTGACGATCAGCCCCAGCATTTT

J gene: TRBJ2-3
clone size: NA
V gene: TRBV5-6
D gene: TRBD2
CDR3 protein: CASSPVPGLAGGPRDTQYF
CDR3 DNA: TGTGCCAGCAGCCCAGTCCCGGGACTAGCGGGAGGGCCTAGGGATACGCAGTATTTT

J gene: TRBJ2-7
clone size: few
V gene: TRBV7-9
D gene: TRBD2
CDR3 protein: CASSTTRLAGYEQYF
CDR3 DNA: TGTGCCAGCAGCACGACCCGACTAGCTGGTTACGAGCAGTACTTC

J gene: TRBJ2-1
clone size: few
V gene: TRBV20-1
D gene: NA
CDR3 protein: CSARATLGYNEQFF
CDR3 DNA: TGCAGTGCTAGGGCGACCCTGGGCTACAATGAGCAGTTCTTC

J gene: TRBJ2-5
clone size: NA
V gene: TRBV5-1
D gene: TRBD1
CDR3 protein: CASSPLRQGETQYF
CDR3 DNA: TGCGCCAGCAGCCCCTTACGACAGGGTGAGACCCAGTACTTC

J gene: TRBJ1-6
clone size: NA
V gene: TRBV6-1
D gene: NA
CDR3 protein: CASSYAFTGINSPLHF
CDR3 DNA: TGTGCCAGCAGTTACGCCTTCACAGGGATTAATTCACCCCTCCACTTT

J gene: TRBJ1-1
clone size: NA
V gene: TRBV30
D gene: NA
CDR3 protein: CAWSGRFNEAFF
CDR3 DNA: TGTGCCTGGAGCGGAAGATTTAATGAAGCTTTCTTT

J gene: TRBJ2-5
clone size: few
V gene: TRBV9
D gene: TRBD1
CDR3 protein: CASSAGTGYGETQYF
CDR3 DNA: TGTGCCAGCAGCGCCGGGACAGGGTATGGCGAGACCCAGTACTTC

J gene: TRBJ2-7
clone size: NA
V gene: TRBV11-3
D gene: NA
CDR3 protein: CASSLEVQYEQYF
CDR3 DNA: TGTGCCAGCAGCTTAGAAGTCCAGTACGAGCAGTACTTC

J gene: TRBJ2-3
clone size: NA
V gene: TRBV27
D gene: TRBD1
CDR3 protein: CASSLWGQGFLRTDTQYF
CDR3 DNA: TGTGCCAGCAGTTTATGGGGACAGGGGTTTCTGCGCACAGATACGCAGTATTTT

J gene: TRBJ2-1
clone size: NA
V gene: TRBV30
D gene: NA
CDR3 protein: CAWNRATPYNEQFF
CDR3 DNA: TGTGCCTGGAATAGGGCAACCCCCTACAATGAGCAGTTCTTC

J gene: TRBJ2-1
clone size: NA
V gene: TRBV9
D gene: TRBD2
CDR3 protein: CASSVRLAGGSSYNEQFF
CDR3 DNA: TGTGCCAGCAGCGTGAGACTAGCGGGGGGGTCCTCCTACAATGAGCAGTTCTTC

J gene: TRBJ2-1
clone size: many
V gene: TRBV5-1
D gene: NA
CDR3 protein: CASSLEPAGLYNEQFF
CDR3 DNA: TGCGCCAGCAGCTTGGAGCCGGCGGGACTCTACAATGAGCAGTTCTTC

J gene: TRBJ1-2
clone size: few
V gene: TRBV5-1
D gene: NA
CDR3 protein: CASSSSPNYGYTF
CDR3 DNA: TGCGCCAGCAGCTCCTCACCCAACTATGGCTACACCTTC